Listed here are 31 T cell receptor beta chains from one sample, sequenced in a study of blood T cell repertoires in COVID-19. Sequenced by immunoSEQ multiplex PCR; TCRdb stores in-frame clones only, minus some. The sample lists more than 250,000 clones, roughly 89% occurring once. Material for sequencing was PBMCs or T cells enriched from blood (not recorded which). These receptors were taken from a woman aged 40 to 50 who had recovered from COVID-19.

The J gene is TRBJ2-5, the V gene TRBV7-3; the match to TRBD1 covers 8 bases. The junction had 9 bases not matched to a gene; V was cut back by 2 bases and J by 4 bases. In germline, CDR1 is SGHTA, CDR2 FQGTGA. The CDR3 covers 16 residues. CDR3 protein: CASSLSGGGKIETQYF. As DNA, the CDR3 is TGTGCCAGCAGCTTATCAGGGGGCGGAAAGATAGAGACCCAGTACTTC.

This sequence joins TRBV6-2 or TRBV6-3 and TRBJ2-5; 9 positions match TRBD1. Germline lookup yields CDR1 MNHEY and CDR2 SVGEGT. Trimming cost V 1 base and J 4 bases; bases outside gene matches: 4. CDR3 length: 15 amino acids. For the CDR3, the DNA is TGTGCCAGCAGTTACTGGGGACAGGGAATAGAGACCCAGTACTTC. This codes for CASSYWGQGIETQYF.

J is TRBJ1-2 and V is TRBV28; TRBD1 aligns across 7 bases. The CDR3 extends over 14 amino acids. The germline gives CDR1 MDHEN, CDR2 SYDVKM. Germline trimming cut 5 bases from V and 6 bases from J; bases unmatched to any gene: 9. The CDR3 nucleotides read TGTGCCAGCAGTCCACCGACAGGGTTTGATGGCTACACCTTC. This sequence encodes CASSPPTGFDGYTF.

This clone was seen once. The CDR3: CASSHEPGQLYGYTF. The CDR3 DNA sequence: TGTGCCAGCAGCCATGAGCCGGGACAGCTCTATGGCTACACCTTC. J is TRBJ1-2 and V is TRBV11-2, with 7 positions matching TRBD1. CDR3 size: 15 residues. Germline values: CDR1 SGHAT, CDR2 FQNNGV. Trimming removed 5 bases from V and 4 bases from J; junction bases left unmatched: 10.

The V gene is TRBV5-1, the J gene TRBJ1-1, with a possible D match to TRBD1 (5 bases). V was pared by 7 bases and J by 1 base, with 11 bases between. The germline gives CDR1 SGHRS, CDR2 YFSETQ. This CDR3 is 13 amino acids long. The CDR3 coding sequence is TGCGCCAGCCGGAGGGGAACGAACACTGAAGCTTTCTTT. Translating it yields CASRRGTNTEAFF.

The chain links TRBV27 to TRBJ1-5; D is undetermined. Germline-derived CDR1 and CDR2 are MNHEY and SMNVEV (reference sequence). The V and J ends lost 2 bases and 4 bases respectively, with 6 bases between them. This CDR3 comprises 13 residues. The CDR3: CASSLQINQPQHF. The CDR3, as DNA: TGTGCCAGCAGTTTACAGATAAATCAGCCCCAGCATTTT.

This clone was seen a single time. This chain uses TRBV5-1 with TRBJ2-5; D remains unclear. In germline, CDR1 is SGHRS, CDR2 YFSETQ. Deletions cut 3 bases from V and 2 bases from J, with 8 bases between. The CDR3 consists of 13 residues. Here the CDR3 DNA reads TGCGCCAGCAGCTACCAGTCTCAAGAGACCCAGTACTTC. Its translation: CASSYQSQETQYF.

The rearrangement uses TRBV27 and TRBJ1-4; 9 nucleotides match TRBD1. The CDR3 has 15 amino acids. The germline V gene has CDR1 MNHEY and CDR2 SMNVEV (reference sequence). With V trimmed by 3 bases and J by 6 bases, 5 bases remained unmatched. The CDR3 DNA follows: TGTGCCAGCAGTTTCTCCAGGACAGGGGATGAAAAACTGTTTTTT. As protein: CASSFSRTGDEKLFF.

The genes are TRBV2 and TRBJ2-7; TRBD2 aligns across 11 bases. With 7 bases clipped from V and 7 bases from J, the junction kept 12 bases outside the gene matches. This CDR3 is built from 15 residues. CDR1 and CDR2 from the germline V gene are SNHLY and FYNNEI. The CDR3 loop is CASNPLAGGPGEQYF. In nucleotides, the CDR3 is TGTGCCAGCAACCCCTTAGCGGGAGGGCCAGGGGAGCAGTACTTC.

The table lists this clone with a few counts. V is TRBV29-1 and J is TRBJ1-1; possibly TRBD1 for D (5 bases). Germline CDR1 and CDR2: SQVTM and ANQGSEA. The ends were cut back, 5 bases at V and 4 bases at J, with 14 bases in the middle. The CDR3 covers 13 residues. The CDR3 nucleotides read TGCAGCGTTTTCCTCCAGGGCCGCACTGAAGCTTTCTTT. Protein sequence: CSVFLQGRTEAFF.

This sequence joins TRBV7-3 and TRBJ2-3; TRBD2 matches at 8 bases. J gave up 4 bases and V 5 bases, and 14 bases lay outside the gene matches. This CDR3 comprises 17 residues. Germline lookup yields CDR1 SGHTA and CDR2 FQGTGA. The CDR3 sequence: CASSLNGGLGVSDTQYF. The CDR3 bases are TGTGCCAGCAGCCTGAACGGGGGACTAGGAGTATCAGATACGCAGTATTTT.

The rearrangement uses TRBV4-3 and TRBJ2-7, with 9 bases that match TRBD2. Germline values: CDR1 LGHNA, CDR2 YSLEER. The CDR3 has 16 amino acids. Trimming at V came to 0 bases and at J to 2 bases, leaving 5 bases not matched to a gene. CDR3 DNA: TGCGCCAGCAGCCAAGATGCTAGCGGGATACCCTACGAGCAGTACTTC. It is translated as CASSQDASGIPYEQYF.

The chain combines TRBV19 with TRBJ1-2; 7 bases match TRBD1. The V and J ends lost 8 bases and 5 bases, in that order; junction bases with no gene match: 11. Germline CDR1 LNHDA, CDR2 SQIVND (reference sequence). This CDR3 is 14 amino acids long. CDR3 sequence: CASETGTATYGYTF. The CDR3 bases are TGTGCCAGTGAGACCGGGACAGCGACTTATGGCTACACCTTC.

The chain joins TRBV20-1 to TRBJ1-2; TRBD1 aligns across 10 bases. The ends lost 3 bases at V and 8 bases at J; junction bases unmatched: 9. CDR1 and CDR2 from the germline V gene are DFQATT and SNEGSKA (reference sequence). This CDR3 contains 14 residues. The CDR3 nucleotides read TGCAGTGCTAGTGAGACAGGGGGCGCGTTGGGCTACACCTTC. This gives the protein CSASETGGALGYTF.

This rearrangement joins TRBV10-2 to TRBJ1-2; D is possibly TRBD1 (5 bases). V was pared by 6 bases and J by 1 base, with 9 bases between. This CDR3 spans 13 amino acids. Germline CDR1 reads WSHSY; CDR2 reads SAAADI. DNA for the CDR3: TGCGCCAGCAGCCTGACAGATAACTATGGCTACACCTTC. Translating gives CASSLTDNYGYTF.

J is TRBJ2-1 and V is TRBV5-6; maybe TRBD2 (6 bases). The CDR3 sequence is 14 residues long. CDR1 is SGHDT and CDR2 is YYEEEE in the germline V gene. The V and J ends lost 4 bases and 8 bases respectively, with 16 bases between them. The CDR3 DNA reads as TGTGCCAGCAGCCTAGCGTCAATTCTAGATGAGCAGTTCTTC. Its translation: CASSLASILDEQFF.

The chain recombines TRBV10-1 with TRBJ1-1; the D gene is possibly TRBD1 (5 bases). Trimming removed 2 bases at V and 8 bases at J, with 9 bases between. The CDR3 sequence is 12 residues long. Per germline, CDR1 WNHNN and CDR2 SYGVQD (reference sequence). CDR3 DNA sequence: TGCGCCAGCAGTGAGACGGGGGAAGAAGCTTTCTTT. Translated, it gives CASSETGEEAFF.

This clone was counted between two and nine times. The J gene is TRBJ2-7, the V gene TRBV7-2; the D gene is possibly TRBD1 (6 bases). V lost 0 bases to trimming and J lost 7 bases, with 16 bases between them. The germline V gene has CDR1 SGHTA and CDR2 FQGNSA. The CDR3 is 15 residues long. In DNA form, the CDR3 reads TGTGCCAGCAGCTTAGCCGGCTCAGGGGTGAGGGAGCAGTACTTC. Amino acids: CASSLAGSGVREQYF.

The chain employs TRBV11-2 and TRBJ1-2; tentatively, D is TRBD1 (6 bases). V was cut by 2 bases and J by 8 bases, with 9 bases left in between. This CDR3 is built from 12 residues. Germline V gene data show CDR1 as SGHAT and CDR2 as FQNNGV. The CDR3 nucleotides are TGTGCCAGCAGCTTAACCGGGACAGGCTACACCTTC. Translating gives CASSLTGTGYTF.

This clone was found a few times. This chain connects TRBV28 to TRBJ1-1; D gene uncertain. This CDR3 spans 14 amino acids. Germline CDR1 MDHEN, CDR2 SYDVKM. Trimming took off 3 bases at V and 3 bases at J, with 11 bases between the two ends. CDR3 coding DNA: TGTGCCAGCAGTTTCAGCGGAGTCTACACTGAAGCTTTCTTT. This translates into CASSFSGVYTEAFF.

The gene calls are TRBV18 and TRBJ1-5; D might be TRBD1 (6 bases). The CDR3 is 15 amino acids. Trimming removed 8 bases at V and 0 bases at J, with 14 bases between. The germline V gene has CDR1 KGHSH and CDR2 LQKENI. The CDR3 here is CASAQGPYSNQPQHF. The CDR3 DNA follows: TGTGCCAGCGCGCAGGGGCCCTATAGCAATCAGCCCCAGCATTTT.

Worth noting for this clone: In the same sample, other DNA sequences code for this CDR3. This chain uses TRBV6-1 with TRBJ2-1; possibly TRBD2 for D (6 bases). With 3 bases removed from V and 5 bases from J, the gap between germline ends came to 11 bases. The CDR3 has 14 residues. Germline CDR1 MNHNS, CDR2 SASEGT. The CDR3 is CASSEEGVDNEQFF. The CDR3 DNA follows: TGTGCCAGCAGTGAGGAGGGAGTGGACAATGAGCAGTTCTTC.

The genes are TRBV7-3 and TRBJ1-2; D remains unclear. The CDR3 length is 11 residues. Germline V gives CDR1 SGHTA, CDR2 FQGTGA. V dropped 3 bases and J dropped 8 bases, with 7 bases sitting between them. The CDR3 DNA reads as TGTGCCAGCAGCTTTACAGAGGGCTACACCTTC. This sequence encodes CASSFTEGYTF. Looking up the rest from reference TRBV7-3 and TRBJ1-2 gives the full variable domain: GAGVSQTPSNKVTEKGKYVELRCDPISGHTALYWYRQSLGQGPEFLIYFQGTGAADDSGLPNDRFFAVRPEGSVSTLKIQRTERGDSAVYLCASSFTEGYTFGSGTRLTVV.

The rearrangement uses TRBV18 and TRBJ2-1, with 11 bases fitting TRBD2. The length of the CDR3 is 13 residues. Trimming removed 4 bases from V and 13 bases from J; junction bases left unmatched: 6. Germline loops: CDR1 KGHSH, CDR2 LQKENI. CDR3 bases: TGTGCCAGCTCACTGGGACTAGCGGAACCCCAGTTCTTC. The encoded protein is CASSLGLAEPQFF. Using reference TRBV18 and TRBJ2-1 for the parts outside the CDR3, the full variable domain is NAGVMQNPRHLVRRRGQEARLRCSPMKGHSHVYWYRQLPEEGLKFMVYLQKENIIDESGMPKERFSAEFPKEGPSILRIQQVVRGDSAAYFCASSLGLAEPQFFGPGTRLTVL.

The chain joins TRBV2 to TRBJ2-2, with D unclear. Deletions cut 5 bases from V and 5 bases from J, with 9 bases between. The germline CDR1 and CDR2 sequences are SNHLY and FYNNEI. The CDR3 is 13 amino acids. The CDR3 spells CASSIVMTGELFF. As DNA, the CDR3 is TGTGCCAGCAGTATTGTAATGACCGGGGAGCTGTTTTTT.

The chain uses TRBV9 and TRBJ2-7; TRBD2 matches 9 bases. V lost 4 bases and J lost 4; bases outside the gene matches: 6. CDR1 and CDR2 (germline): SGDLS, YYNGEE. This CDR3 region has 14 residues. The CDR3 loop is CASSPRTSDYEQYF. The CDR3 DNA reads TGTGCCAGCAGCCCGCGGACTAGCGATTACGAGCAGTACTTC.

The V and J genes are TRBV6-4 and TRBJ1-2; possible D gene TRBD1, 5 bases. There are 15 residues in the CDR3. Germline V gives CDR1 MRHNA, CDR2 SNTAGT. Deletions cut 3 bases from V and 2 bases from J, with 13 bases between. The CDR3 nucleotides are TGTGCCAGCAGTGAGAATGGGGCGACGAACTATGGCTACACCTTC. Residues: CASSENGATNYGYTF.

This chain connects TRBV30 to TRBJ1-4; D is possibly TRBD1 (6 bases). Trimming left V 0 bases short and J 7 bases short, with 18 bases between. The CDR3 is 16 residues long. The germline V gene encodes CDR1 GTSNPN and CDR2 SVGIG (reference sequence). CDR3 residues: CAWSVGAGATGEKLFF. The DNA of the CDR3 is TGTGCCTGGAGTGTAGGAGCAGGGGCGACGGGTGAAAAACTGTTTTTT.

This clone has just a few counts. V is TRBV18 and J is TRBJ1-1; 9 bases match TRBD1. This CDR3 spans 17 amino acids. J lost 1 base, V lost 3 bases, and 9 bases had no gene match. Germline CDR1 KGHSH, CDR2 LQKENI. The CDR3 sequence: CASSPLGQGNTNTEAFF. The CDR3 DNA sequence: TGTGCCAGCTCACCTCTGGGACAGGGAAATACGAACACTGAAGCTTTCTTT.

V usage is TRBV7-9 and J usage is TRBJ2-5, with no clear D. Germline V gives CDR1 SEHNR, CDR2 FQNEAQ (reference sequence). V was pared by 5 bases and J by 3 bases, with 16 bases between. CDR3 size: 15 residues. The CDR3 is CASSLSRLAEETQYF. The CDR3 nucleotides are TGTGCCAGCAGCCTTAGTCGTTTGGCGGAAGAGACCCAGTACTTC.

This chain joins TRBV12-3 or TRBV12-4 and TRBJ1-2; TRBD1 matches at 7 bases. The V segment lost 3 bases and the J segment 4 bases; nucleotides outside the gene matches: 2. The CDR3 spans 13 residues. The CDR3 is CASSFRGLYGYTF. The DNA for the CDR3 is TGTGCCAGCAGTTTTAGGGGGCTCTATGGCTACACCTTC.